This record covers a single T cell receptor (beta chain). Produced via immunoSEQ multiplex PCR; TCRdb's table is partial and in-frame only. This sample has around 60,000 clones, with around 80% found just once. This specimen belongs to a study of OX40 agonist ivuxolimab in advanced cancers. This sequence was found in an adult with an advanced solid tumor such as melanoma, head and neck, liver or kidney cancer. Sequencing used CD4+ or CD8+ T cells sorted from blood, obtained in a trial of the OX40 agonist ivuxolimab.

The CDR3 bases are TGCGCCAGCAGCCCCCGGGACAGTGGAGAGACCCAGTACTTC. Translation: CASSPRDSGETQYF. The chain employs TRBV5-1 and TRBJ2-5, with 7 bases matching TRBD1. The germline CDR1 and CDR2 sequences are SGHRS and YFSETQ. Trimming removed 4 bases from V and 4 bases from J; junction bases left unmatched: 7. The CDR3 has 14 amino acids. The whole variable domain, remainder taken from reference TRBV5-1 and TRBJ2-5, is KAGVTQTPRYLIKTRGQQVTLSCSPISGHRSVSWYQQTPGQGLQFLFEYFSETQRNKGNFPGRFSGRQFSNSRSEMNVSTLELGDSALYLCASSPRDSGETQYFGPGTRLLVL.